These T cell receptor beta chains were read from a single sample in a study of blood T cell repertoires in COVID-19. Sequencing used immunoSEQ multiplex PCR; TCRdb keeps in-frame clones, though not all of them. The sample consists of under 300,000 clones, approximately 80% of them appearing once. Material for sequencing was peripheral blood. The receptors were sampled from a man aged 30 to 39 who had recovered from COVID-19. CDR3s include the opening cysteine and the closing phenylalanine or tryptophan. Fields, in order: V gene, CDR3 length, D gene, clone size, J gene, CDR3 protein, CDR3 DNA. A D gene is named only where the DNA matches it firmly. Rows give clone size only sometimes, using once, few, many, or a class for an expanded clone.

TRBV20-1	11	NA	NA	TRBJ2-3	CSAWRGDTQYF	TGCAGTGCCTGGCGGGGAGATACGCAGTATTTT
TRBV20-1	11	NA	once	TRBJ2-1	CSATQTGEQFF	TGCAGTGCTACACAGACAGGTGAGCAGTTCTTC
TRBV6-5	15	TRBD2	few	TRBJ2-3	CASRGLAGGPDTQYF	TGTGCCAGCAGGGGACTAGCGGGGGGGCCAGATACGCAGTATTTT
TRBV7-8	16	NA	NA	TRBJ1-5	CASSPRTDSSNQPQHF	TGTGCCAGCAGCCCCCGGACAGACTCGAGCAATCAGCCCCAGCATTTT
TRBV19	16	TRBD1	NA	TRBJ2-2	CASSLQGTAQTGELFF	TGTGCCAGTAGCTTACAAGGGACAGCCCAAACCGGGGAGCTGTTTTTT
TRBV7-2	16	TRBD2	NA	TRBJ2-3	CASSPIAGGLSDTQYF	TGTGCCAGCAGCCCAATAGCGGGGGGGCTCTCAGATACGCAGTATTTT
TRBV7-2	16	TRBD1	NA	TRBJ1-2	CASSLVAGGGGSGYTF	TGTGCCAGCAGCTTAGTGGCGGGAGGGGGCGGGAGTGGCTACACCTTC
TRBV19	14	TRBD1	NA	TRBJ2-7	CASSMGQGAYEQYF	TGTGCCAGTAGTATGGGACAGGGGGCCTACGAGCAGTACTTC
TRBV7-9	14	TRBD1	NA	TRBJ1-2	CASSLGPGGQGYTF	TGTGCCAGCAGCTTAGGACCAGGGGGCCAGGGCTACACCTTC
TRBV7-9	13	NA	few	TRBJ2-7	CASSPTGGEEQYF	TGTGCCAGCAGCCCCACGGGGGGCGAAGAGCAGTACTTC